A single sample is the source of the 12 T cell receptor beta chains below, sequenced in a study of tumor and adjacent non-tumor tissue in lung cancer. RNA was extracted from bulk tissue without any cell sorting. A modified ARM-PCR protocol with three rounds of nested PCR amplified TCRbeta. In TCRdb, the multiplex PCR reads were re-called with MiXCR into one record per CDR3 protein. The profile covers more than 75,000 distinct CDR3 sequences, with under 70% appearing a single time and approximately 12% taken by the ten largest. Sequencing was carried out using lung tumor tissue. These receptor sequences come from a woman in her 70s with non-small cell lung cancer.

Comment on this clonotype: This may arise from a read error, as a much more abundant clone is one base away. The CDR3 carries no conserved terminal phenylalanine or tryptophan, so it likely arises from a read error. This chain joins TRBV11-2 and TRBJ2-7, with unresolved D. The CDR3 length is 11 residues. Germline V gene lookup returns CDR1 SGHAT and CDR2 FQNNGV. V dropped 5 bases and J dropped 7 bases, with 9 bases sitting between them. The CDR3 sequence: CASSIGLEQYL. CDR3 nucleotides: TGTGCCAGCAGCATTGGGTTAGAGCAGTACCTC.

This chain connects TRBV7-9 to TRBJ2-5; 11 nucleotides line up with TRBD2. CDR1 and CDR2 from the germline V gene are SEHNR and FQNEAQ (reference sequence). Trimming cost V 5 bases and J 4 bases; bases outside gene matches: 9. The CDR3 is made up of 16 amino acids. For the CDR3, the DNA is TGTGCCAGCAGCCCACCGGGACTAGCGGACCTAGAGACCCAGTACTTC. The encoded protein is CASSPPGLADLETQYF.

In regard to this clonotype: The junction shows a germline mismatch at one end, possibly a read error. The rearrangement joins TRBV4-2 to TRBJ2-1; TRBD2 is a possible D gene (5 bases). CDR1 is LGHNA, CDR2 YNFKEQ, per germline. The CDR3 extends over 16 amino acids. CDR3 coding DNA: TGTGCCAGCTGCCACAGAACAGAGGGCACCGACAATGAGCAGTTCTTC. Protein: CASCHRTEGTDNEQFF.

Worth noting for this clonotype: An end of the junction does not agree with germline; a read error may underlie this. The rearrangement joins TRBV11-3 to TRBJ2-2, with D possibly matching TRBD2 (5 bases). Germline values: CDR1 SGHNT, CDR2 YENEEA. The CDR3 totals 17 residues. CDR3 bases: TGTACCAGCAGCCCCCATCGATCGACATCGAACACCGGGGAACTGTTTTTT. This sequence encodes CTSSPHRSTSNTGELFF.

The gene calls are TRBV20-1 and TRBJ1-2; D remains ambiguous. The CDR3 totals 13 residues. Germline assignment: CDR1 DFQATT and CDR2 SNEGSKA (reference sequence). Trimming pared 3 bases from V and 0 bases from J, leaving 8 bases between. The CDR3 nucleotides read TGCAGTGCTAGGCCGCATACTAACTATGGCTACACCTTC. Residues: CSARPHTNYGYTF.

Note on this clonotype: The junction differs from germline at one of its ends, possibly a read error. The V and J genes are TRBV6-1 and TRBJ2-7; 7 bases line up with TRBD1. The length of the CDR3 is 15 residues. The germline V gene encodes CDR1 MNHNS and CDR2 SASEGT. CDR3 DNA: TGTGCCAGCCGTGAAGTGGACAGGATCCCCTACGAGCAGTACTTC. It encodes CASREVDRIPYEQYF.

In the case of this clonotype: One junction end disagrees with the germline gene, perhaps due to a read error. CDR3 amino acids: CSVDGSSNNERFF. In nucleotides, the CDR3 is TGCAGCGTCGACGGGTCTTCAAACAATGAGCGGTTCTTC. The J gene is TRBJ2-1, the V gene TRBV29-1; D gene uncertain. The CDR3 runs 13 residues. Germline values: CDR1 SQVTM, CDR2 ANQGSEA.

By share, this clonotype ranks as large. The V and J genes are TRBV5-1 and TRBJ2-7; 10 positions match TRBD2. Germline lookup yields CDR1 SGHRS and CDR2 YFSETQ. V trimming: 2 bases; J trimming: 2 bases; junction bases outside the gene matches: 4. This CDR3 has 15 residues. The DNA of the CDR3 is TGCGCCAGCAGCTTCCGGACTAGCGGTACCTACGAGCAGTACTTC. Its translation is CASSFRTSGTYEQYF.

In this sample, this clonotype turned up many times. This sequence joins TRBV10-3 and TRBJ2-1; TRBD2 aligns across 7 bases. J lost 5 bases, V lost 3 bases, and 7 bases had no gene match. The CDR3 covers 15 residues. The V gene's germline CDR1 is ENHRY and CDR2 SYGVKD. Here the CDR3 reads CAISEGGAGNNEQFF. As DNA, the CDR3 is TGTGCCATCAGTGAAGGAGGAGCGGGGAACAATGAGCAGTTCTTC.

The sample holds a few counts of this clonotype. Without the conserved terminal phenylalanine or tryptophan, this CDR3 likely stems from a read error. The chain joins TRBV10-2 to TRBJ2-3, with unresolved D. With 3 bases removed from V and 8 bases from J, the gap between germline ends came to 9 bases. The germline CDR1 and CDR2 sequences are WSHSY and SAAADI. This CDR3 contains 12 residues. For the CDR3, the DNA is TGCGCCAGCAGTGATCCCTTAGGTACGCAGTATTTG. Amino acid sequence: CASSDPLGTQYL.

With respect to this clonotype: An end of the junction does not agree with germline; a read error may underlie this. CDR3 sequence: CARSYPTGATEAFF. For the CDR3, the DNA is TGCGCCAGGAGTTACCCAACAGGGGCCACTGAAGCTTTCTTT. The rearrangement joins TRBV6-2 or TRBV6-3 to TRBJ1-1, with 7 bases that match TRBD1. The CDR3 length is 14 residues. From germline, CDR1 is MNHEY and CDR2 SVGEGT.

A remark on this clonotype: The germline gene is not matched at one end of the junction; a read error may be the cause. The chain joins TRBV28 to TRBJ1-4; 7 bases are a match to TRBD1. The CDR3 is made up of 18 amino acids. Germline CDR1 and CDR2: MDHEN and SYDVKM. The CDR3 region has the DNA TGTTCCAGCAGCCCCAATACGGGACAGATCGCAACTAATGAAAAACTGTTTTTT. It translates to CSSSPNTGQIATNEKLFF.